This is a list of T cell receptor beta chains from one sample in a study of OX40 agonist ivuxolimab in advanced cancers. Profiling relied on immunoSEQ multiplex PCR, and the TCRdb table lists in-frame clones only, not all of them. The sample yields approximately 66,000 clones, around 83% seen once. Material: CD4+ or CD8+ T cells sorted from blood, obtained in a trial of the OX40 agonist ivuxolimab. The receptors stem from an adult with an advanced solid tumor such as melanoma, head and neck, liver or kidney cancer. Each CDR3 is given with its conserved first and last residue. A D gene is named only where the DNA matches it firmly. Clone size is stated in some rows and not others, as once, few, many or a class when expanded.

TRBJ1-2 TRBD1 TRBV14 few TGTGCCAGCAGCCAATGGTCGACAGGGACGGGCTACACCTTC CASSQWSTGTGYTF
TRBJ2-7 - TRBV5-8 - TGTGCCAGCAGCTTGGCACAGGCGGAGCAGTACTTC CASSLAQAEQYF
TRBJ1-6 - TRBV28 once TGTGCCAGCAGCACCGGGCCGGGGGATTCACCCCTCCACTTT CASSTGPGDSPLHF
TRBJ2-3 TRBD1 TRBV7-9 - TGTGCCAGCAGCTTTCGGACAGGGCAGGTTGATCATACGCAGTATTTT CASSFRTGQVDHTQYF
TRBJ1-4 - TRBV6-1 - TGTGCCAGCTTCCGGGGATCAACTAATGAAAAACTGTTTTTT CASFRGSTNEKLFF
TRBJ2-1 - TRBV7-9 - TGTGCCAGCAGCCAACGGGGCTACAATGAGCAGTTCTTC CASSQRGYNEQFF
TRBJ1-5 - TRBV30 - TGTGCCTGGACACCTAATAGCAATCAGCCCCAGCATTTT CAWTPNSNQPQHF
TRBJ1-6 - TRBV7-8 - TGTGCTTCCGCAGCGGGGCGCGGGGAGAATTCACCCCTCCACTTT CASAAGRGENSPLHF
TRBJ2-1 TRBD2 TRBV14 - TGTGCCAGCAGCCCTAGCAGGGAGGGCAATCGCATCTTC CASSPSREGNRIF
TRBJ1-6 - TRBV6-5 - TGTGCCAGCAGTCTAGACGGGTTTCTAAATTCACCCCTCCACTTT CASSLDGFLNSPLHF
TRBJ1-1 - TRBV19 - TGTGCCAGTAGTATGTGGCAGGGGAACACTGAAGCTTTCTTT CASSMWQGNTEAFF
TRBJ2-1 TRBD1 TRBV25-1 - TGTGCCAGCAGTGACCCGGGACAGCAGGTGAAAGGGCAGTTCTTC CASSDPGQQVKGQFF
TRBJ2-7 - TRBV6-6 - TGTGCCAGCAGTTACGGGGGACAAGCTTACGAGCAGTACTTC CASSYGGQAYEQYF
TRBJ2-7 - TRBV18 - TGTGCCAGCTCACTGGGGACAAGAAGCTCAGGCGAGCAGTACTTC CASSLGTRSSGEQYF
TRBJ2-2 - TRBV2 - TGTGCCAGCAGTGAGAGCTGGGGCACCGGGGAGCTGTTTTTT CASSESWGTGELFF
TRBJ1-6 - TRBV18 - TGTGCCAGCTCATCGCAGGGAGAAGTCAATTCACCCCTCCACTTT CASSSQGEVNSPLHF
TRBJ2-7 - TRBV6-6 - TGTGCCAGCAGTCAATCCAGGGGGGCCTACGAGCAGTACTTC CASSQSRGAYEQYF
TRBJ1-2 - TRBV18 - TGTGCCAGCTCACTCGTACAGGGTACTCAAGACTCCGTCTATGGCTACACCTTC CASSLVQGTQDSVYGYTF
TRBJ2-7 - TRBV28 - TGTGCCAGCAGCTTACTTGCTGTGAGCTCCTACGAGCAGTACTTC CASSLLAVSSYEQYF
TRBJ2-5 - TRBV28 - TGTGCCAGCAGTCCTCGGAGGAGTGAGGGAAAGGAGACCCAGTACTTC CASSPRRSEGKETQYF
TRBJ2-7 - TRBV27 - TGTGCCAGCAGTTTATCGGGGAGCTACGAGCAGTACTTC CASSLSGSYEQYF
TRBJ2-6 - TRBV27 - TGTGCCAGCAGTTTATACAGCTCTGGGGCCAACGTCCTGACTTTC CASSLYSSGANVLTF
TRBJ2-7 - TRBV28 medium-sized TGTGCCAGCAGTGAGAGCTACGAGCAGTACTTC CASSESYEQYF
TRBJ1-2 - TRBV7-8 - TGTGCCAGCAGCTTAGGGGGCCGCGGCTACACCTTC CASSLGGRGYTF
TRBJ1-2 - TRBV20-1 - TGCAGTGCTAGAGAATATGGCTACACCTTC CSAREYGYTF
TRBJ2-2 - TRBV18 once TGTGCCAGCTCACCAGGGGTGAACACCGGGGAGCTGTTTTTT CASSPGVNTGELFF
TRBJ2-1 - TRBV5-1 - TGCGCCAGCAGCTTGGCCGGTTGGGGTTTGACGAGCTCCTACAATGAGCAGTTCTTC CASSLAGWGLTSSYNEQFF
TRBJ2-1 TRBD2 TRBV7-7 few TGTGCTAGCAGCTCCGGACTAGCGGGGGGAGATGAGCAGTTCTTC CASSSGLAGGDEQFF
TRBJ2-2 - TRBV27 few TGTGCCAGCAGCCCGGGGCTAGCATGGACCGGGGAGCTGTTTTTT CASSPGLAWTGELFF
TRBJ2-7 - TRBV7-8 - TGTGCCAGCAGCCCCTACCGTATCTCCTACGAGCAGTACTTC CASSPYRISYEQYF
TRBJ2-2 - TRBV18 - TGTGCCAGCTCACCATTTAATTACGTAGCAGGGAACACCGGGGAGCTGTTTTTT CASSPFNYVAGNTGELFF
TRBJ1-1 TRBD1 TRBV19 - TGTGCCAGTAGTCCCCAGGGGGCGCGGACTGAAGCTTTCTTT CASSPQGARTEAFF
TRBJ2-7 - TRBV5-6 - TGTGCCAGCAGCCTCCGAACCTACGAGCAGTACTTC CASSLRTYEQYF
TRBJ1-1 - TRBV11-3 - TGTGCCAGCAGCACCCAGGGGAGCTCTGAAGCTTTCTTT CASSTQGSSEAFF
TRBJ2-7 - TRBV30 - TGTGCCTGGAGACCAGTAGCCTACGAGCAGTACTTC CAWRPVAYEQYF
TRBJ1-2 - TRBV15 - TGTGCCACCAGCACCCCCAGCCATACTCGTAACTATGGCTACACCTTC CATSTPSHTRNYGYTF
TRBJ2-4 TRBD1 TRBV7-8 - TGTGCCAGCAGCTCAGAGACAGGGAGTAGGGGGAACATTCAGTACTTC CASSSETGSRGNIQYF
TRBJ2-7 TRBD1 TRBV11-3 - TGTGCCAGCAGCTCGGGACAGGGTACTTGGTCCGAGCAGTACTTC CASSSGQGTWSEQYF
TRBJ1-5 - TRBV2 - TGTGCCAGCAGTATAGGGGGTTTGCAGCCCCAGCATTTT CASSIGGLQPQHF
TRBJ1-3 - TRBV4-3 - TGCGCCAGCAGCCGTCAGGTAGCTGGAAACACCATATATTTT CASSRQVAGNTIYF
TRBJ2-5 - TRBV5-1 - TGCGCCAGCAGCTTGTCGGCTAGCGCGGAGACCCAGTACTTC CASSLSASAETQYF
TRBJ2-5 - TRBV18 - TGTGCCAGCTCACCAGGAAATTTTGAGACCCAGTACTTC CASSPGNFETQYF
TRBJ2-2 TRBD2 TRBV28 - TGTGCCAGCCAAAACCCGCCTTTGGGTAGCGGGGGGTATACCGGGGAGCTGTTTTTT CASQNPPLGSGGYTGELFF
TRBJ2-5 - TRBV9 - TGTGCCAGCAGCGTATCGGGGGTAGAGACCCAGTACTTC CASSVSGVETQYF